This T cell receptor (beta chain) was found in a study of control samples from healthy donors and cancer patients. The count of this clone is one. The assay was immunoSEQ multiplex PCR, and TCRdb's table has in-frame clones only and misses some. This sample yields over 60,000 clones, of which roughly 85% are seen a single time; roughly 6% belongs to the top ten. This CDR3 is built from 13 residues. Germline-derived CDR1 and CDR2 are KGHDR and SFDVKD. V shed 9 bases and J shed 5 bases, with 13 bases lying between them. Sequencing was carried out using blood. The source of this sequence is a middle-aged man in good health. The V call is TRBV24-1, the J call TRBJ2-1; D tentatively reads TRBD1 or TRBD2 (5 bases each). The DNA for the CDR3 is TGTGCCACCGAGGGTCAGGGAAACAATGAGCAGTTCTTC. It is translated as CATEGQGNNEQFF.